These 17 T cell receptor beta chains originate from one sample sequenced in a study of technical replicates of blood from a few donors. Using immunoSEQ multiplex PCR, the repertoire was profiled, and TCRdb retains in-frame clones only, with some absent. The sample holds about 98,000 clones, about 94% seen once. Sequenced sample: T cells isolated from PBMCs. These receptors originate from a human donor in good health.

This clone was counted only a few times. The J gene is TRBJ1-1, the V gene TRBV7-9; the D gene is possibly TRBD1 (5 bases). The V end lost 1 base, the J end lost 6 bases, and 6 bases lay between the germline ends. Per germline, CDR1 SEHNR and CDR2 FQNEAQ (reference sequence). The CDR3 length is 12 residues. CDR3 region: CASSLGQSEAFF. DNA of the CDR3: TGTGCCAGCAGCTTAGGACAGTCTGAAGCTTTCTTT.

This clone has just one count. The CDR3 loop reads CASSIRTGAYEQYF. CDR3 sequence (DNA): TGTGCCAGTAGTATACGGACAGGGGCCTACGAGCAGTACTTC. The rearrangement uses TRBV19 and TRBJ2-7, with TRBD1 matching over 9 bases. CDR3 length: 14 residues. V was pared by 2 bases and J by 2 bases, with 1 base of the junction left unmatched. Germline CDR1 is LNHDA and CDR2 is SQIVND (reference sequence).

In this sample, this clone turned up once. The rearrangement uses TRBV28 and TRBJ2-7; 7 bases fit TRBD1. This CDR3 has 15 residues. Looked up from germline, CDR1 is MDHEN and CDR2 is SYDVKM. V was pared by 5 bases and J by 3 bases, with 10 bases of the junction left unmatched. The CDR3 reads CASSPQDREGYEQYF. The CDR3 DNA is TGTGCCAGCAGTCCCCAAGACAGGGAAGGCTACGAGCAGTACTTC. Based on the CDR3 plus reference TRBV28 and TRBJ2-7, the full variable domain is DVKVTQSSRYLVKRTGEKVFLECVQDMDHENMFWYRQDPGLGLRLIYFSYDVKMKEKGDIPEGYSVSREKKERFSLILESASTNQTSMYLCASSPQDREGYEQYFGPGTRLTVT.

This rearrangement joins TRBV5-1 to TRBJ1-2; perhaps TRBD1 as D (6 bases). The germline V and J ends were trimmed by 2 bases and 7 bases, with 21 bases remaining between them. This CDR3 has 16 residues. The germline gives CDR1 SGHRS, CDR2 YFSETQ. The CDR3 region is CASSFGGDMSIIGYTF. The CDR3 nucleotides are TGCGCCAGCAGCTTTGGGGGGGACATGTCAATTATTGGCTACACCTTC.

The chain is built from TRBV5-1 and TRBJ1-2; 7 nucleotides agree with TRBD1. V gave up 5 bases and J gave up 6 bases; unmatched junction bases: 7. Germline V gene lookup returns CDR1 SGHRS and CDR2 YFSETQ. This CDR3 spans 13 amino acids. CDR3 region: CASRPGTVDGYTF. CDR3 DNA: TGCGCCAGCAGACCCGGGACAGTGGATGGCTACACCTTC.

The chain uses TRBV6-6 and TRBJ1-2; perhaps TRBD1 as D (6 bases). Germline CDR1 and CDR2: MNHNY and SVGAGI (reference sequence). The CDR3 is 14 amino acids. V shed 4 bases and J shed 4 bases, with 13 bases lying between them. The CDR3 DNA is TGTGCCAGCAGTTGGGCGGACAGCCGCTATGGCTACACCTTC. Translating gives CASSWADSRYGYTF.

V gene TRBV12-5 combines with J gene TRBJ1-2, with D possibly matching TRBD1 (6 bases). Trimming shortened V by 9 bases and J by 1 base, and 18 bases separated the two germline ends. Germline V CDR1 and CDR2: LGHNT, FRNRAP. This CDR3 spans 15 amino acids. CDR3 sequence: CASQTGQNLNYGYTF. For the CDR3, the DNA is TGTGCTAGCCAAACAGGGCAGAACCTTAACTATGGCTACACCTTC.

V gene TRBV4-1 combines with J gene TRBJ2-7; 7 nucleotides line up with TRBD1. Germline CDR1 reads MGHRA; CDR2 reads YSYEKL. The CDR3 has 19 amino acids. V gave up 4 bases and J gave up 2 bases; unmatched junction bases: 20. CDR3 DNA: TGCGCCAGCAGCCTGCTTCAAGGGGGCTTCTACCTCCCGCCCTACGAGCAGTACTTC. Amino acids: CASSLLQGGFYLPPYEQYF.

The chain couples TRBV6-5 to TRBJ2-2, with D tentatively TRBD2 (5 bases). This CDR3 comprises 15 residues. In germline, CDR1 is MNHEY, CDR2 SVGAGI. With 3 bases removed from V and 0 bases from J, the gap between germline ends came to 8 bases. CDR3: CASSYGAANTGELFF. The CDR3 nucleotides read TGTGCCAGCAGTTATGGAGCGGCGAACACCGGGGAGCTGTTTTTT.

Concerning this clone itself: The same CDR3 is also encoded by other DNA sequences in this sample. This chain links TRBV5-6 with TRBJ2-7; TRBD1 is a possible D gene (5 bases). Trimming stripped 4 bases from V and 0 bases from J, with 8 bases between. Germline CDR1 and CDR2: SGHDT and YYEEEE. The CDR3 runs to 13 residues. In DNA form, the CDR3 reads TGTGCCAGCAGCCCAACAGGCTCCTACGAGCAGTACTTC. Translation: CASSPTGSYEQYF.

The chain is built from TRBV27 and TRBJ2-7; TRBD1 might be the D (5 bases). The CDR3 has 14 amino acids. Germline loops: CDR1 MNHEY, CDR2 SMNVEV (reference sequence). The ends were cut back, 2 bases at V and 9 bases at J, with 17 bases in the middle. The DNA for the CDR3 is TGTGCCAGCAGTTTACACAGACAGTCTGGTGGGCAGTACTTC. As protein: CASSLHRQSGGQYF.

The chain recombines TRBV19 with TRBJ2-2; 9 positions agree with TRBD1. Germline loops: CDR1 LNHDA, CDR2 SQIVND (reference sequence). This CDR3 comprises 16 residues. The trim removed 7 bases at V and 3 bases at J, leaving 9 bases unmatched. The CDR3 DNA follows: TGTGCCAGTATTAACCGGGACAGGGTGTACACCGGGGAGCTGTTTTTT. Its protein is CASINRDRVYTGELFF.

V gene TRBV19 combines with J gene TRBJ1-5, with TRBD1 matching over 7 bases. The germline gives CDR1 LNHDA, CDR2 SQIVND (reference sequence). The CDR3 is made up of 14 amino acids. V lost 4 bases to trimming and J lost 4 bases; unmatched junction nucleotides: 4. Written as DNA, the CDR3 is TGTGCCAGTAGTACTGACAGGGTAAATCAGCCCCAGCATTTT. It encodes CASSTDRVNQPQHF.

The chain links TRBV10-1 to TRBJ2-1; 12 nucleotides align to TRBD2. V shed 5 bases, J shed 9 bases, and the junction held 5 bases outside the gene matches. The CDR3 is 14 amino acids. Germline lookup yields CDR1 WNHNN and CDR2 SYGVQD (reference sequence). The CDR3 is CASSKLAGGSEQFF. The CDR3 bases are TGCGCCAGCAGTAAACTAGCGGGAGGTAGTGAGCAGTTCTTC.

The V gene is TRBV7-6, the J gene TRBJ2-2; 10 positions match TRBD2. The ends lost 1 base at V and 5 bases at J; junction bases unmatched: 10. In germline, CDR1 is SGHVS, CDR2 FNYEAQ. This CDR3 comprises 18 residues. CDR3 DNA: TGTGCCAGCAGCTTAGGCCCCGCTAGCGGGAGTGGTACCGGGGAGCTGTTTTTT. Residues: CASSLGPASGSGTGELFF.

The genes are TRBV14 and TRBJ2-1, with D maybe TRBD1 (6 bases). The CDR3 runs to 13 residues. CDR1 and CDR2 (germline): SGHDN, FVKESK. Trimming cost V 0 bases and J 13 bases, with 13 bases left between them. CDR3 in DNA: TGTGCCAGCAGCCAAGATATGAAACAGGGACAGTTCTTC. Its translation: CASSQDMKQGQFF.

This chain links TRBV2 with TRBJ2-3, with a tentative D call TRBD2 (6 bases). The germline V and J ends were trimmed by 6 bases and 0 bases, with 10 bases remaining between them. Germline CDR1 SNHLY, CDR2 FYNNEI. The CDR3 has 14 residues. The CDR3 reads CASRKTSSTDTQYF. For the CDR3, the DNA is TGTGCCAGCAGAAAGACTAGTAGCACAGATACGCAGTATTTT.